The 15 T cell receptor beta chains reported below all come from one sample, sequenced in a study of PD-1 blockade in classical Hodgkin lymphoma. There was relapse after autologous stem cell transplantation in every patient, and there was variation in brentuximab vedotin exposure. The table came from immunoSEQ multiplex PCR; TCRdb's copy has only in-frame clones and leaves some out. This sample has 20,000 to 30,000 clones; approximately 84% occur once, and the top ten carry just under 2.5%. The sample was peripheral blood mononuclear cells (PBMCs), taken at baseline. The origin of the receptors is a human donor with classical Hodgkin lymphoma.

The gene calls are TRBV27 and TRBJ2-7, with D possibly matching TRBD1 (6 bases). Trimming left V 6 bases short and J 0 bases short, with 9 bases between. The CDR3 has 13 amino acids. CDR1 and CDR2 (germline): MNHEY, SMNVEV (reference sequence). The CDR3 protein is CASSRDNSYEQYF. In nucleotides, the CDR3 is TGTGCCAGCAGCCGGGACAACTCCTACGAGCAGTACTTC.

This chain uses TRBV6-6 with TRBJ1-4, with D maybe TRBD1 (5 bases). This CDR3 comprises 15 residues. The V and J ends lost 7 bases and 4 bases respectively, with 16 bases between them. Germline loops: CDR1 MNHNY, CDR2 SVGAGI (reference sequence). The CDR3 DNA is TGTGCCAGCACCGGGGGGGTAGGATATAATGAAAAACTGTTTTTT. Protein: CASTGGVGYNEKLFF.

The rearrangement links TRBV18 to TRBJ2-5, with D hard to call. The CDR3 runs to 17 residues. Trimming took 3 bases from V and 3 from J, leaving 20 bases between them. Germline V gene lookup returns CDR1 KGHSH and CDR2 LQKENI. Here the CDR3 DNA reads TGTGCCAGCTCACCTCCCTATTTCTATGGCAACGAAGAGACCCAGTACTTC. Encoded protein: CASSPPYFYGNEETQYF.

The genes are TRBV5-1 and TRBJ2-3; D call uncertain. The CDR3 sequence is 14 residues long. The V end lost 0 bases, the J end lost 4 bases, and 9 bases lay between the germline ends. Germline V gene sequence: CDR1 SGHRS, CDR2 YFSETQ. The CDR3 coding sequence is TGCGCCAGCAGCTTGGCCCCGTTGCCAGATACGCAGTATTTT. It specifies CASSLAPLPDTQYF. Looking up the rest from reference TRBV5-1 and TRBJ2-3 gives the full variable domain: KAGVTQTPRYLIKTRGQQVTLSCSPISGHRSVSWYQQTPGQGLQFLFEYFSETQRNKGNFPGRFSGRQFSNSRSEMNVSTLELGDSALYLCASSLAPLPDTQYFGPGTRLTVL.

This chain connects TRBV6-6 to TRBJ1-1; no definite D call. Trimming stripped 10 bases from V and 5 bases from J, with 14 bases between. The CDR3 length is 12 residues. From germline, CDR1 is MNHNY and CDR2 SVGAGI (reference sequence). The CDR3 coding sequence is TGTGCCACCCTACGGTCCGGAACTGAAGCTTTCTTT. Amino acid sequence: CATLRSGTEAFF.

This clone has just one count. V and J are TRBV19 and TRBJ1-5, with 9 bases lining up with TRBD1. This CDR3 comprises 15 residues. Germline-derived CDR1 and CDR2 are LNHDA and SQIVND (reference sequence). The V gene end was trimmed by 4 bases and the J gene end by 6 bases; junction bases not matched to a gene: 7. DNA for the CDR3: TGTGCCAGTAGTACAACAGGGGGCGATGCTCAGCCCCAGCATTTT. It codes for CASSTTGGDAQPQHF.

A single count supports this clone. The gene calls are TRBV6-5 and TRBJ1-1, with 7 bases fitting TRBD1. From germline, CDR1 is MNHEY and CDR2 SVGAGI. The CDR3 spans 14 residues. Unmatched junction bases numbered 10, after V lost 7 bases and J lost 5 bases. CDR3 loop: CASTIPGGKTEAFF. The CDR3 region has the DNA TGTGCCAGCACTATCCCAGGGGGGAAAACTGAAGCTTTCTTT.

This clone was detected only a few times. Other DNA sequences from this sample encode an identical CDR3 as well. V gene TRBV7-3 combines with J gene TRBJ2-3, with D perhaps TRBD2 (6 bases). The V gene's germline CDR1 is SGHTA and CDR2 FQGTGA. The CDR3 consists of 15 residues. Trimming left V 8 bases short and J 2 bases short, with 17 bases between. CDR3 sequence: CASSEPGGPTDTQYF. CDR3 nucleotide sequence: TGTGCCAGCTCCGAGCCCGGGGGACCCACAGATACGCAGTATTTT.

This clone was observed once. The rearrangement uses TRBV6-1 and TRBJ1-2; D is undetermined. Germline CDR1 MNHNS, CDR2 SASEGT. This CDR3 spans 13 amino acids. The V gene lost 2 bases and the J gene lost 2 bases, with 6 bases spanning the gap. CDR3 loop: CASSERQNYGYTF. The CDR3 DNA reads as TGTGCCAGCAGTGAACGGCAAAACTATGGCTACACCTTC.

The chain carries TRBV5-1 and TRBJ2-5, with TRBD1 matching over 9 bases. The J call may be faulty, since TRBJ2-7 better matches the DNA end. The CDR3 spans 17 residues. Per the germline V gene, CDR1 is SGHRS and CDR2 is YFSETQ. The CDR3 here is CASSSTLTGGTSYEQYF. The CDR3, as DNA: TGCGCCAGCAGCTCAACCCTAACAGGGGGCACCTCCTACGAGCAGTACTTC.

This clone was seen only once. The CDR3 region has the DNA TGTGCCAGCAGTTTACCCCCCGGCAGCGGGGAGCTGTTTTTT. Its translation is CASSLPPGSGELFF. This chain joins TRBV27 and TRBJ2-2, with D unclear. This CDR3 has 14 amino acids. Germline CDR1 MNHEY, CDR2 SMNVEV (reference sequence). Trimming cost V 2 bases and J 7 bases, with 11 bases left between them.

The CDR3 nucleotides read TGTGCCAGCAGTCAAAAAGGGGGCGAAAACTACGAGCAGTACTTC. Translated: CASSQKGGENYEQYF. The chain couples TRBV7-8 to TRBJ2-7; 7 bases are a match to TRBD1. This CDR3 is 15 amino acids long. The V and J ends lost 6 bases and 3 bases, in that order; junction bases with no gene match: 11. Germline loops: CDR1 SGHVS, CDR2 FQNEAQ.

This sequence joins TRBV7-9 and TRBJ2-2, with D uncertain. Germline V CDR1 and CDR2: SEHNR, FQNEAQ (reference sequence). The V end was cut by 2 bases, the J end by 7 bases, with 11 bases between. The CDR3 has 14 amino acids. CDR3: CASSLRSFGGELFF. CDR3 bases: TGTGCCAGCAGCTTACGGTCCTTTGGCGGGGAGCTGTTTTTT.

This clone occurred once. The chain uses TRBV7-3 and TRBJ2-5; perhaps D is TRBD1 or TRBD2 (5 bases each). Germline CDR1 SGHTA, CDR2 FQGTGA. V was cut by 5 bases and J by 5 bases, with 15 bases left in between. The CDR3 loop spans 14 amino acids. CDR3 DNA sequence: TGTGCCAGCAGCGAGAGGGGCATGGGGGAGACCCAGTACTTC. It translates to CASSERGMGETQYF.

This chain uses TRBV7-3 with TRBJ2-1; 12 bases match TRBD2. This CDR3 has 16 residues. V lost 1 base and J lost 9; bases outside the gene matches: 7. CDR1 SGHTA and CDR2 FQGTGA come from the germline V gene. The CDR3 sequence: CASSLIPMGLAGEQFF. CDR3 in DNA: TGTGCCAGCAGCTTAATCCCCATGGGACTAGCGGGTGAGCAGTTCTTC.